This is a list of T cell receptor beta chains from one sample in a study of blood T cell repertoires in COVID-19. Sequencing was performed with immunoSEQ multiplex PCR; in TCRdb, only in-frame clones are kept and a portion is missing. The data hold about 80,000 clones, with about four fifths observed a single time. The specimen sequenced was peripheral blood. The receptors shown here come from a woman in her 70s with acute or convalescent COVID-19. The CDR3 runs from the conserved cysteine through the conserved F or W. D genes are given only for firm matches. Clone size is not always given. Where it is, it says once, few, many or a class for expanded clones.

CDR3 length: 15; J gene: TRBJ1-4; clone size: NA; D gene: NA; V gene: TRBV6-5; CDR3 protein: CASRRTGWANEKLFF; CDR3 DNA: TGTGCCAGCAGGCGAACAGGTTGGGCTAATGAAAAACTGTTTTTT
CDR3 length: 13; J gene: TRBJ1-6; clone size: NA; D gene: NA; V gene: TRBV7-9; CDR3 protein: CASSSGNNSPLHF; CDR3 DNA: TGTGCCAGCAGCTCCGGTAATAATTCACCCCTCCACTTT
CDR3 length: 16; J gene: TRBJ2-4; clone size: NA; D gene: NA; V gene: TRBV5-4; CDR3 protein: CASSLDDTLAKNIQYF; CDR3 DNA: TGTGCCAGCAGCTTGGACGACACATTAGCCAAAAACATTCAGTACTTC
CDR3 length: 16; J gene: TRBJ2-1; clone size: NA; D gene: TRBD1; V gene: TRBV5-1; CDR3 protein: CASSWVTGTGRNEQFF; CDR3 DNA: TGCGCCAGCAGCTGGGTGACCGGGACAGGAAGAAATGAGCAGTTCTTC
CDR3 length: 14; J gene: TRBJ1-5; clone size: NA; D gene: NA; V gene: TRBV7-2; CDR3 protein: CASSLFPGDQPQHF; CDR3 DNA: TGTGCCAGCAGCTTGTTTCCAGGCGATCAGCCCCAGCATTTT
CDR3 length: 15; J gene: TRBJ1-1; clone size: NA; D gene: TRBD1; V gene: TRBV5-6; CDR3 protein: CASSLAPGGSTEAFF; CDR3 DNA: TGTGCCAGCAGCTTGGCCCCAGGGGGCTCCACTGAAGCTTTCTTT
CDR3 length: 17; J gene: TRBJ2-7; clone size: NA; D gene: TRBD1; V gene: TRBV10-3; CDR3 protein: CAISEDRGPAKGYEQYF; CDR3 DNA: TGTGCCATCAGTGAGGACAGGGGGCCCGCCAAGGGGTACGAGCAGTACTTC
CDR3 length: 15; J gene: TRBJ1-3; clone size: NA; D gene: NA; V gene: TRBV6-1; CDR3 protein: CASSEVAFSGNTIYF; CDR3 DNA: TGTGCCAGCAGTGAAGTGGCATTCTCTGGAAACACCATATATTTT
CDR3 length: 16; J gene: TRBJ2-1; clone size: few; D gene: TRBD2; V gene: TRBV19; CDR3 protein: CASSSTGLAESNEQFF; CDR3 DNA: TGTGCCAGTAGTTCGACCGGACTAGCGGAGAGCAATGAGCAGTTCTTC
CDR3 length: 16; J gene: TRBJ1-5; clone size: NA; D gene: TRBD1; V gene: TRBV20-1; CDR3 protein: CSASRQGTTGNQPQHF; CDR3 DNA: TGCAGTGCTAGTAGACAGGGGACTACTGGCAATCAGCCCCAGCATTTT
CDR3 length: 14; J gene: TRBJ2-2; clone size: few; D gene: TRBD2; V gene: TRBV19; CDR3 protein: CASSSGLVAGELFF; CDR3 DNA: TGTGCCAGTAGTTCTGGACTAGTCGCCGGGGAGCTGTTTTTT
CDR3 length: 14; J gene: TRBJ2-5; clone size: NA; D gene: NA; V gene: TRBV2; CDR3 protein: CASSDLLPQETQYF; CDR3 DNA: TGTGCCAGCAGTGATCTACTACCTCAAGAGACCCAGTACTTC
CDR3 length: 15; J gene: TRBJ2-7; clone size: NA; D gene: TRBD2; V gene: TRBV5-8; CDR3 protein: CASSSHSGRANEQYF; CDR3 DNA: TGTGCCAGCAGCTCCCACAGCGGGAGGGCCAACGAGCAGTACTTC
CDR3 length: 18; J gene: TRBJ2-2; clone size: NA; D gene: TRBD2; V gene: TRBV7-3; CDR3 protein: CASSLTPGGPLGAGELFF; CDR3 DNA: TGTGCCAGCAGCTTAACGCCGGGAGGGCCTTTGGGAGCCGGGGAGCTGTTTTTT
CDR3 length: 15; J gene: TRBJ1-5; clone size: NA; D gene: NA; V gene: TRBV6-5; CDR3 protein: CASSKQGLNNQPQHF; CDR3 DNA: TGTGCCAGCAGTAAGCAGGGCCTCAACAATCAGCCCCAGCATTTT
CDR3 length: 16; J gene: TRBJ1-1; clone size: NA; D gene: TRBD1; V gene: TRBV3-1/TRBV3-2; CDR3 protein: CASSHYGTGRRTEAFF; CDR3 DNA: TGTGCCAGCAGCCACTATGGGACAGGCCGAAGGACTGAAGCTTTCTTT
CDR3 length: 14; J gene: TRBJ2-7; clone size: NA; D gene: NA; V gene: TRBV9; CDR3 protein: CASSPGQSLYEQYF; CDR3 DNA: TGTGCCAGCAGCCCCGGACAGAGTTTATACGAGCAGTACTTC
CDR3 length: 14; J gene: TRBJ1-4; clone size: few; D gene: TRBD1; V gene: TRBV5-1; CDR3 protein: CASSSGQGGEKLFF; CDR3 DNA: TGCGCCAGCAGCTCTGGACAGGGTGGTGAAAAACTGTTTTTT
CDR3 length: 17; J gene: TRBJ2-2; clone size: NA; D gene: TRBD2; V gene: TRBV29-1; CDR3 protein: CSVGLTSGLSNTGELFF; CDR3 DNA: TGCAGCGTTGGTTTGACTAGCGGGCTTTCGAACACCGGGGAGCTGTTTTTT